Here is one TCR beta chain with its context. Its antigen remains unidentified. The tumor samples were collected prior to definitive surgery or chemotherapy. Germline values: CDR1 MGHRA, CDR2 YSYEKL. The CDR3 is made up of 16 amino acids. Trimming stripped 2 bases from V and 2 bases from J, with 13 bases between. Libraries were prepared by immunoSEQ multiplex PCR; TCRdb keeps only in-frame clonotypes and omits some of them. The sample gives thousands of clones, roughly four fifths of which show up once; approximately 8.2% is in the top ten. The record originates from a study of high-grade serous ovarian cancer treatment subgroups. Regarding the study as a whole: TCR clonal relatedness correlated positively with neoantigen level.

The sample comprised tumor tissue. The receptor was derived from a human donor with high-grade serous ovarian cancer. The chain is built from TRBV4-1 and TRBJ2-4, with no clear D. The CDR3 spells CASSQTDRVTKNIQYF. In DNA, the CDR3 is TGCGCCAGCAGCCAAACGGATAGGGTGACCAAAAACATTCAGTACTTC.